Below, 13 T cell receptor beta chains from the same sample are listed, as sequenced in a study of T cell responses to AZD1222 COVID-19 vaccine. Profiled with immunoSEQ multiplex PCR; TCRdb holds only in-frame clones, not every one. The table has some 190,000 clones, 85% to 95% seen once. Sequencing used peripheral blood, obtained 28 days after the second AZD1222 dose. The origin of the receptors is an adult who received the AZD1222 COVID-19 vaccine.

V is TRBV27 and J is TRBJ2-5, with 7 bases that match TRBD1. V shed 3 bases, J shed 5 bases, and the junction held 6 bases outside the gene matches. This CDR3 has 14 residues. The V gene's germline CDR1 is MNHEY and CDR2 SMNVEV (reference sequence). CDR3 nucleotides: TGTGCCAGCAGTTTGGGACAGACCATCGAGACCCAGTACTTC. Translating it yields CASSLGQTIETQYF.

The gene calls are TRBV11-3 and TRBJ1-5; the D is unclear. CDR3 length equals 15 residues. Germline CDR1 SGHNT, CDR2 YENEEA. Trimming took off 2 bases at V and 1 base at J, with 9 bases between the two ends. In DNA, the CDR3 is TGTGCCAGCAGCTTAAGGTGGATAAGCAATCAGCCCCAGCATTTT. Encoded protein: CASSLRWISNQPQHF.

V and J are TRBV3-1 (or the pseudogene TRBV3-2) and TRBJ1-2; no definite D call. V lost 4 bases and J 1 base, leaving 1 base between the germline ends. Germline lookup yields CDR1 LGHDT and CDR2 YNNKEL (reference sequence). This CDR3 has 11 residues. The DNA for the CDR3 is TGTGCCAGCAGCCTTAACTATGGCTACACCTTC. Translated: CASSLNYGYTF.

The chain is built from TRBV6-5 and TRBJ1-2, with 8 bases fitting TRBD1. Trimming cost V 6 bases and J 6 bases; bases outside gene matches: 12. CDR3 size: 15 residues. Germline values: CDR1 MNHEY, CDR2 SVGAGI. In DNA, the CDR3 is TGTGCCAGCAGAAACGCCGGGACAGGAGGAGATGGCTACACCTTC. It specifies CASRNAGTGGDGYTF.

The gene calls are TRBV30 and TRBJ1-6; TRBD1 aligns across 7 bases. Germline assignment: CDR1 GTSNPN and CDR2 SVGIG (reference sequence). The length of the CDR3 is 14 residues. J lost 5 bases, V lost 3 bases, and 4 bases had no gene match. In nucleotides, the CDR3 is TGTGCCTGGAGGGCCGGGACAGATAATTCACCCCTCCACTTT. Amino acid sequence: CAWRAGTDNSPLHF.

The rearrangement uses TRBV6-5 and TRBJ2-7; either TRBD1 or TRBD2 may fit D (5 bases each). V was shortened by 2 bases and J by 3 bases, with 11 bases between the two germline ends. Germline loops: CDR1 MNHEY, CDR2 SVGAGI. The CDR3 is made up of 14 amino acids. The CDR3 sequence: CASSYREQVYEQYF. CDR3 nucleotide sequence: TGTGCCAGCAGTTACCGGGAACAGGTCTACGAGCAGTACTTC.

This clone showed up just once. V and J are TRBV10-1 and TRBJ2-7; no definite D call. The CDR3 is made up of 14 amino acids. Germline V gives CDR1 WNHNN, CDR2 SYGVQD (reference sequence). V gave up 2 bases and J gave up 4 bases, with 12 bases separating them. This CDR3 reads CASSEVPPEYEQYF. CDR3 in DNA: TGCGCCAGCAGTGAGGTCCCCCCAGAGTACGAGCAGTACTTC.

CDR3 amino acids: CASSYSAAEVSYNSPLHF. Written as DNA, the CDR3 is TGTGCCAGCAGTTACTCCGCAGCCGAAGTTTCCTATAATTCACCCCTCCACTTT. This chain uses TRBV6-2 or TRBV6-3 with TRBJ1-6; D unresolved. Looked up from germline, CDR1 is MNHEY and CDR2 is SVGEGT. CDR3 size: 18 residues. V was shortened by 0 bases and J by 1 base, with 13 bases between the two germline ends.

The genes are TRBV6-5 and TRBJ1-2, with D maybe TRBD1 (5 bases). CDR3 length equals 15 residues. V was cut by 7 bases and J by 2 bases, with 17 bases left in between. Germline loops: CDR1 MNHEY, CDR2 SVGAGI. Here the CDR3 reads CASTTGTYLNYGYTF. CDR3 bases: TGTGCCAGCACAACGGGGACTTACTTAAACTATGGCTACACCTTC.

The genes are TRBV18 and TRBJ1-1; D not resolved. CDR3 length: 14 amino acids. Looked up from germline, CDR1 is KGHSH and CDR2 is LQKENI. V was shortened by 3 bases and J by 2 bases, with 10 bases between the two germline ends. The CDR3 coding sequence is TGTGCCAGCTCACCGCTGGGTTCTAACACTGAAGCTTTCTTT. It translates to CASSPLGSNTEAFF.

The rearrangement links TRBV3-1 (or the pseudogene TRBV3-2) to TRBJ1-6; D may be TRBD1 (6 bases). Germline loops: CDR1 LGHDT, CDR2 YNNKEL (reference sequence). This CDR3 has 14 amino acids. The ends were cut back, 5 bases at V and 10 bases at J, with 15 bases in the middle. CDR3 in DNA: TGTGCCAGCAGCGGACAGTGGGGGAGGTCACCCCTCCACTTT. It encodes CASSGQWGRSPLHF.

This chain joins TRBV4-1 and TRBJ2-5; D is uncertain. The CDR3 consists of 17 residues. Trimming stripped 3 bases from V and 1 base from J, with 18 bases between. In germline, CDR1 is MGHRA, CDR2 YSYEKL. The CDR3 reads CASSQVYLQLRQETQYF. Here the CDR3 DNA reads TGCGCCAGCAGCCAGGTGTATCTTCAACTACGCCAAGAGACCCAGTACTTC.

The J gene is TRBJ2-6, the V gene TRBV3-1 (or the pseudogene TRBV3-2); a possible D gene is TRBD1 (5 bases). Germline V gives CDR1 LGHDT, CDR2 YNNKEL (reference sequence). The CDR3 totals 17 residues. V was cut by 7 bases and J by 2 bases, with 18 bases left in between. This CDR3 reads CASTLGKGLPGANVLTF. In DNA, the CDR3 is TGTGCCAGCACCCTTGGGAAGGGGTTGCCTGGGGCCAACGTCCTGACTTTC.